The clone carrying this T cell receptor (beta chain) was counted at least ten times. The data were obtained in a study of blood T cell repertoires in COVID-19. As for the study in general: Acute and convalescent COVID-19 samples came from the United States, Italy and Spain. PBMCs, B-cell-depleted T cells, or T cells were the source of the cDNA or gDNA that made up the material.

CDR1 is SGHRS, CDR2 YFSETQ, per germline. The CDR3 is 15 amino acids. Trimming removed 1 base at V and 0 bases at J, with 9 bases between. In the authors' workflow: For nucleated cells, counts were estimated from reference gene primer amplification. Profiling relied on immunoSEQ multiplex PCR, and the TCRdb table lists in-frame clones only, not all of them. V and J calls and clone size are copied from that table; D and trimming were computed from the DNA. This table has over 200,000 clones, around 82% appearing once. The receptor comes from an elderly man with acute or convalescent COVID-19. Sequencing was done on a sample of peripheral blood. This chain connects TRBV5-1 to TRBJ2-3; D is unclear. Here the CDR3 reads CASSLTDRSTDTQYF. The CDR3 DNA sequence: TGCGCCAGCAGCTTGACAGATCGCAGCACAGATACGCAGTATTTT.